The 29 T cell receptor beta chains given below trace back to one sample, sequenced in a study of cytomegalovirus exposure and HLA in healthy donors. The PCR had 60 Vbeta and 13 Jbeta primers. Repertoires were generated with immunoSEQ multiplex PCR, while TCRdb's copy carries only in-frame clones and drops some. The data hold under 100,000 clones, with about 74% observed a single time. The sequencing sample was made of PBMCs. The source of these receptors is a woman aged 45-59 years in good health and CMV-seropositive.

This clone has just a few counts. This chain uses TRBV7-2 with TRBJ2-3, with D perhaps TRBD2 (5 bases). The V end was cut by 5 bases, the J end by 5 bases, with 14 bases between. This CDR3 is 14 amino acids long. Germline V lookup: CDR1 SGHTA, CDR2 FQGNSA. The CDR3 spells CASSARLGVDTQYF. The CDR3 DNA follows: TGTGCCAGCAGCGCAAGGCTGGGAGTAGATACGCAGTATTTT.

This clone was observed a handful of times. J is TRBJ2-2 and V is TRBV2; 7 positions agree with TRBD1. This CDR3 comprises 14 residues. Germline V lookup: CDR1 SNHLY, CDR2 FYNNEI. The J segment lost 6 bases and the V segment lost 7 bases, leaving 8 bases of the junction unmatched. The CDR3 protein is CASIGQVGAGELFF. The CDR3 DNA is TGTGCCAGCATCGGACAGGTCGGGGCCGGGGAGCTGTTTTTT.

This clone was seen ten or more times. The rearrangement links TRBV19 to TRBJ1-5; 9 bases match TRBD1. This CDR3 contains 16 residues. J was trimmed by 4 bases and V by 2 bases; bases with no gene match: 6. Germline V gene data show CDR1 as LNHDA and CDR2 as SQIVND (reference sequence). The chain's CDR3 is CASSIFGTGRNQPQHF. CDR3 nucleotides: TGTGCCAGTAGTATATTCGGGACAGGGCGGAATCAGCCCCAGCATTTT.

This chain uses TRBV6-5 with TRBJ2-1; D is perhaps TRBD2 (6 bases). The germline V gene has CDR1 MNHEY and CDR2 SVGAGI. The CDR3 has 15 residues. Trimming pared 6 bases from V and 4 bases from J, leaving 16 bases between. The CDR3 here is CASSRAPSGYNEQFF. CDR3 in DNA: TGTGCCAGCAGCAGGGCCCCCAGCGGGTACAATGAGCAGTTCTTC.

V gene TRBV27 combines with J gene TRBJ2-2; 9 bases line up with TRBD1. With V trimmed by 6 bases and J by 6 bases, 8 bases remained unmatched. Germline CDR1 and CDR2: MNHEY and SMNVEV (reference sequence). CDR3 size: 15 residues. The CDR3 DNA is TGTGCCAGCAGCCCCGGGACAGGGAGGGCCGGGGAGCTGTTTTTT. This codes for CASSPGTGRAGELFF.

On this clone itself: Other DNA sequences in the sample encode the same CDR3. The rearrangement joins TRBV5-1 to TRBJ2-3; D possibly corresponds to TRBD2 (5 bases). Germline V gives CDR1 SGHRS, CDR2 YFSETQ. The CDR3 totals 14 residues. V was clipped by 0 bases and J by 2 bases, with 7 bases between them. CDR3: CASSLVGATDTQYF. The CDR3, as DNA: TGCGCCAGCAGCTTGGTGGGAGCCACAGATACGCAGTATTTT.

This clone was seen only once. The sample contains more than one DNA sequence encoding this CDR3. This chain joins TRBV21-1 and TRBJ2-7; TRBD2 was called by the table and not checked on the DNA. TRBV21-1 is designated a pseudogene. The CDR3 is 15 residues long. CDR3 coding DNA: TGTGCCAGCAGCAAAGACGGAGGGAGCTCCTACGAGCAGTACTTC. Translated: CASSKDGGSSYEQYF.

The chain uses TRBV29-1 and TRBJ1-2; 8 bases line up with TRBD1. Germline V gene lookup returns CDR1 SQVTM and CDR2 ANQGSEA. The CDR3 length is 14 residues. Losses at the gene ends were 1 base for V and 6 bases for J; bases not matched to a gene: 7. The chain's CDR3 is CSVEGQGRTHGYTF. CDR3 coding DNA: TGCAGCGTTGAAGGACAGGGGCGGACGCATGGCTACACCTTC. The full variable domain, in which reference TRBV29-1 and TRBJ1-2 provide the parts outside the CDR3, is SAVISQKPSRDICQRGTSLTIQCQVDSQVTMMFWYRQQPGQSLTLIATANQGSEATYESGFVIDKFPISRPNLTFSTLTVSNMSPEDSSIYLCSVEGQGRTHGYTFGSGTRLTVV.

The chain carries TRBV4-2 and TRBJ1-1, with no clear D. V was shortened by 0 bases and J by 0 bases, with 8 bases between the two germline ends. Germline CDR1 LGHNA, CDR2 YNFKEQ. This CDR3 is 15 amino acids long. In DNA form, the CDR3 reads TGTGCCAGCAGCCAAGAACCAAGCATGAACACTGAAGCTTTCTTT. Encoded protein: CASSQEPSMNTEAFF.

This chain uses TRBV6-1 with TRBJ1-5; TRBD1 might be the D (5 bases). CDR3 length: 16 amino acids. CDR1 is MNHNS and CDR2 is SASEGT in the germline V gene. Trimming took 0 bases from V and 3 from J, leaving 12 bases between them. Here the CDR3 DNA reads TGTGCCAGCAGTGAAGCGAGACAGCTTTCCAATCAGCCCCAGCATTTT. Its protein product is CASSEARQLSNQPQHF.

The chain joins TRBV11-2 to TRBJ2-5; TRBD2 agrees at 7 bases. The CDR3 runs to 14 residues. Germline V gene data show CDR1 as SGHAT and CDR2 as FQNNGV. The J segment lost 6 bases and the V segment lost 3 bases, leaving 7 bases of the junction unmatched. CDR3 DNA: TGTGCCAGCAGCTTGGCGGGAGAAGCTAAGACCCAGTACTTC. Amino acids: CASSLAGEAKTQYF.

The chain couples TRBV2 to TRBJ1-2, with D perhaps TRBD1 (5 bases). This CDR3 region has 15 residues. Trimming stripped 2 bases from V and 8 bases from J, with 18 bases between. The V gene's germline CDR1 is SNHLY and CDR2 FYNNEI. CDR3 region: CASSENPNWTRGYTF. The CDR3 DNA sequence: TGTGCCAGCAGTGAAAACCCAAACTGGACAAGGGGCTACACCTTC.

As for this clone: Other nucleotide sequences in the sample specify the same CDR3. The V gene is TRBV7-2, the J gene TRBJ1-1; D call uncertain. The CDR3 length is 13 residues. CDR1 and CDR2 (germline): SGHTA, FQGNSA. Between the trimmed V and J ends, which lost 3 bases and 3 bases, there was a span of 8 bases. The CDR3 DNA reads TGTGCCAGCAGCTTTTCAGGCGACACTGAAGCTTTCTTT. Translated: CASSFSGDTEAFF.

The V and J genes are TRBV7-6 and TRBJ1-4; D unclear. Germline V gene sequence: CDR1 SGHVS, CDR2 FNYEAQ. The CDR3 has 14 residues. V lost 1 base and J lost 6, with 9 bases in between. For the CDR3, the DNA is TGTGCCAGCAGCTTAGTGAACGGTTATGAAAAACTGTTTTTT. Amino acids: CASSLVNGYEKLFF. Filled out from reference TRBV7-6 and TRBJ1-4, the complete variable domain reads GAGVSQSPRYKVTKRGQDVALRCDPISGHVSLYWYRQALGQGPEFLTYFNYEAQQDKSGLPNDRFSAERPEGSISTLTIQRTEQRDSAMYRCASSLVNGYEKLFFGSGTQLSVL.

V is TRBV5-1 and J is TRBJ2-7; D remains unclear. Per the germline V gene, CDR1 is SGHRS and CDR2 is YFSETQ. The CDR3 extends over 14 amino acids. V was clipped by 1 base and J by 0 bases, with 8 bases between them. The CDR3 DNA sequence: TGCGCCAGCAGCTTGAGTCCTAGCTCCTACGAGCAGTACTTC. Protein product: CASSLSPSSYEQYF.

This chain links TRBV11-3 with TRBJ2-1; no definite D call. The CDR3 sequence is 14 residues long. The V gene's germline CDR1 is SGHNT and CDR2 YENEEA. The germline V and J ends were trimmed by 5 bases and 9 bases, with 17 bases remaining between them. The CDR3 spells CASSRDSPAAEQFF. CDR3 nucleotides: TGTGCCAGCAGCCGAGACTCGCCTGCGGCTGAGCAGTTCTTC.

The chain recombines TRBV5-4 with TRBJ1-2, with 7 bases matching TRBD1. Germline lookup yields CDR1 SGHNT and CDR2 YYREEE (reference sequence). Trimming removed 2 bases from V and 6 bases from J; junction bases left unmatched: 13. The CDR3 runs 16 residues. For the CDR3, the DNA is TGTGCCAGCAGCTTCGGAGGGAGACAGGGAACGGATGGCTACACCTTC. Translated: CASSFGGRQGTDGYTF.

This clone showed up just a few times. The chain combines TRBV5-1 with TRBJ2-3, with 8 bases fitting TRBD2. The CDR3 sequence is 19 residues long. Germline lookup yields CDR1 SGHRS and CDR2 YFSETQ. V shed 1 base and J 0 bases; nucleotides not matched to a gene: 13. This CDR3 is CASSLFGKLAAASTDTQYF. The CDR3 nucleotides are TGCGCCAGCAGCTTGTTCGGGAAACTAGCGGCCGCTAGCACAGATACGCAGTATTTT. The entire variable domain, with the rest obtained from reference TRBV5-1 and TRBJ2-3, is as follows: KAGVTQTPRYLIKTRGQQVTLSCSPISGHRSVSWYQQTPGQGLQFLFEYFSETQRNKGNFPGRFSGRQFSNSRSEMNVSTLELGDSALYLCASSLFGKLAAASTDTQYFGPGTRLTVL.

The chain uses TRBV9 and TRBJ2-2, with D possibly matching TRBD2 (6 bases). The germline V gene has CDR1 SGDLS and CDR2 YYNGEE. The CDR3 covers 16 residues. The germline V and J ends were trimmed by 3 bases and 4 bases, with 16 bases remaining between them. The CDR3 coding sequence is TGTGCCAGCAGCGCCCTCGGGAGTAAGGGCACCGGGGAGCTGTTTTTT. Translating gives CASSALGSKGTGELFF.

The chain uses TRBV19 and TRBJ2-7; D gene unclear. Germline CDR1 is LNHDA and CDR2 is SQIVND (reference sequence). CDR3 size: 13 residues. Trimming cost V 6 bases and J 4 bases, with 13 bases left between them. The CDR3 reads CASSIAGPYEQYF. The CDR3 DNA sequence: TGTGCCAGTAGCATCGCAGGCCCTTACGAGCAGTACTTC.

Regarding this clone: The sample contains more than one DNA sequence encoding this CDR3. The chain employs TRBV7-9 and TRBJ2-7, with 10 bases aligning to TRBD2. Trimming at V came to 0 bases and at J to 2 bases, leaving 4 bases not matched to a gene. The CDR3 length is 16 residues. The germline CDR1 and CDR2 sequences are SEHNR and FQNEAQ (reference sequence). In nucleotides, the CDR3 is TGTGCCAGCAGCTTAGCTGGGCTAGCGGGGGCCTACGAGCAGTACTTC. Protein sequence: CASSLAGLAGAYEQYF.

The chain carries TRBV4-3 and TRBJ2-2; D is possibly TRBD2 (6 bases). Trimming took off 1 base at V and 0 bases at J, with 15 bases between the two ends. CDR3 size: 18 residues. The V gene's germline CDR1 is LGHNA and CDR2 YSLEER. Written as DNA, the CDR3 is TGCGCCAGCAGCCAAGGGTCGGGGCGGGGCGCGAACACCGGGGAGCTGTTTTTT. As protein: CASSQGSGRGANTGELFF.

The rearrangement links TRBV6-5 to TRBJ2-1; 10 bases align to TRBD2. The germline V gene has CDR1 MNHEY and CDR2 SVGAGI. This CDR3 is 15 amino acids long. V gave up 0 bases and J gave up 9 bases; unmatched junction bases: 5. The CDR3 spells CASSYSTSGMLEQFF. CDR3 in DNA: TGTGCCAGCAGTTACTCTACTAGCGGGATGCTTGAGCAGTTCTTC.

This clone was observed a handful of times. V gene TRBV10-3 combines with J gene TRBJ1-5; no clear D. This CDR3 contains 13 residues. CDR1 is ENHRY and CDR2 is SYGVKD in the germline V gene. The germline V and J ends were trimmed by 5 bases and 5 bases, with 10 bases remaining between them. CDR3 sequence reads: CAISQDSDQPQHF. The DNA of the CDR3 is TGTGCCATCAGTCAGGACTCCGATCAGCCCCAGCATTTT.

The chain combines TRBV11-2 with TRBJ2-1; 10 bases are shared with TRBD2. V lost 2 bases to trimming and J lost 8 bases; unmatched junction nucleotides: 15. This CDR3 contains 18 residues. Per germline, CDR1 SGHAT and CDR2 FQNNGV. The CDR3: CASSLWDLAGGGRDEQFF. CDR3 nucleotides: TGTGCCAGCAGCTTATGGGACTTAGCGGGAGGAGGAAGAGATGAGCAGTTCTTC.

The rearrangement links TRBV7-9 to TRBJ2-2, with 7 nucleotides matching TRBD1. CDR1 is SEHNR, CDR2 FQNEAQ, per germline (reference sequence). Trimming took 6 bases from V and 1 from J; bases not matched to a gene: 11. The CDR3 covers 17 residues. The CDR3 protein is CASRGRQGRMNTGELFF. The CDR3 nucleotides are TGTGCCAGCAGGGGAAGACAGGGACGGATGAACACCGGGGAGCTGTTTTTT. The full variable domain, rest sourced from reference TRBV7-9 and TRBJ2-2, is DTGVSQNPRHKITKRGQNVTFRCDPISEHNRLYWYRQTLGQGPEFLTYFQNEAQLEKSRLLSDRFSAERPKGSFSTLEIQRTEQGDSAMYLCASRGRQGRMNTGELFFGEGSRLTVL.

This chain uses TRBV15 with TRBJ2-2; D is uncertain. This CDR3 has 13 amino acids. Trimming removed 10 bases from V and 6 bases from J, with 15 bases in between. Germline loops: CDR1 LNHNV, CDR2 YYDKDF (reference sequence). The CDR3 coding sequence is TGTGCCATCCAAGCGATTGGCTCCGGGGAGCTGTTTTTT. Encoded protein: CAIQAIGSGELFF.

This sequence joins TRBV7-2 and TRBJ2-7; TRBD2 matches 8 bases. Germline CDR1 SGHTA, CDR2 FQGNSA. The trim removed 5 bases at V and 0 bases at J, leaving 9 bases unmatched. The CDR3 is made up of 16 amino acids. CDR3 bases: TGTGCCAGCAGCGTTATTAGCGGGGTTAGCTCCTACGAGCAGTACTTC. Translated: CASSVISGVSSYEQYF. The full variable domain, rest sourced from reference TRBV7-2 and TRBJ2-7, is GAGVSQSPSNKVTEKGKDVELRCDPISGHTALYWYRQSLGQGLEFLIYFQGNSAPDKSGLPSDRFSAERTGGSVSTLTIQRTQQEDSAVYLCASSVISGVSSYEQYFGPGTRLTVT.

The J gene is TRBJ1-2, the V gene TRBV29-1; 11 bases match TRBD1. From germline, CDR1 is SQVTM and CDR2 ANQGSEA. The ends lost 1 base at V and 7 bases at J; junction bases unmatched: 5. This CDR3 is 14 amino acids long. CDR3 DNA sequence: TGCAGCGTTGAAGTTCCCGGGACAGGGGGTGGCTACACCTTC. Amino acids: CSVEVPGTGGGYTF.